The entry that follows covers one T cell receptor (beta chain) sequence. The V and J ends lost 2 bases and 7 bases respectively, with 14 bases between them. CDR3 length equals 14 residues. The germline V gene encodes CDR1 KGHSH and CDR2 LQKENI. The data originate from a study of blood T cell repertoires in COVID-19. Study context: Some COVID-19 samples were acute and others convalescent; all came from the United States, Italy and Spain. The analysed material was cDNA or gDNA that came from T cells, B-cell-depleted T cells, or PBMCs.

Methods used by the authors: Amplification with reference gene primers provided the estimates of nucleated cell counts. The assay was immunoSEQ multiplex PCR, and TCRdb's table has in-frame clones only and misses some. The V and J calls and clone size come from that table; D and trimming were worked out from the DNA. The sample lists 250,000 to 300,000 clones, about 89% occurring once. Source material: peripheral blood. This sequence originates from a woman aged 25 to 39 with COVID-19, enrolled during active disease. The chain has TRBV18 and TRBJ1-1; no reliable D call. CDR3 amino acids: CASSPNAQNLEAFF. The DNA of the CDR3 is TGTGCCAGCTCACCAAACGCCCAGAATCTTGAAGCTTTCTTT.